The 27 T cell receptor beta chains presented below share a single source sample, sequenced in a study of T cell changes during pregnancy in multiple sclerosis. Clones were sequenced by immunoSEQ multiplex PCR, and TCRdb holds only the in-frame ones, with some missing. The sample carries 35,000 to 50,000 clones, about 88% recorded once. This sample comprised CD4+ T cells from peripheral blood mononuclear cells, obtained in the second trimester of pregnancy. These receptors originate from a female donor with multiple sclerosis, enrolled in a pregnancy study.

The genes are TRBV6-5 and TRBJ2-7; 10 bases line up with TRBD1. The CDR3 totals 14 residues. Looked up from germline, CDR1 is MNHEY and CDR2 is SVGAGI. The V and J ends lost 4 bases and 6 bases, in that order; junction bases with no gene match: 6. For the CDR3, the DNA is TGTGCCAGCAGTTCCGGGACAGGGGTGTCCGAGCAGTACTTC. It is translated as CASSSGTGVSEQYF.

The chain carries TRBV18 and TRBJ2-7; D ambiguous. Per the germline V gene, CDR1 is KGHSH and CDR2 is LQKENI. V was shortened by 1 base and J by 0 bases, with 13 bases between the two germline ends. The CDR3 is 16 residues long. CDR3 sequence (DNA): TGTGCCAGCTCACCACTTATGGCAGCGATCTCCTACGAGCAGTACTTC. It is translated as CASSPLMAAISYEQYF.

The chain carries TRBV5-4 and TRBJ2-5; TRBD1 aligns across 8 bases. CDR1 and CDR2 from the germline V gene are SGHNT and YYREEE (reference sequence). This CDR3 region has 15 residues. J gave up 2 bases and V 2 bases, and 5 bases lay outside the gene matches. CDR3 DNA: TGTGCCAGCAGCTTTCGAACAGGGGGGCAAGAGACCCAGTACTTC. This encodes CASSFRTGGQETQYF.

This chain links TRBV28 with TRBJ1-3; 7 bases match TRBD1. V dropped 3 bases and J dropped 3; count of bases not matched to a gene: 8. Looked up from germline, CDR1 is MDHEN and CDR2 is SYDVKM. There are 16 residues in the CDR3. The CDR3 nucleotides are TGTGCCAGCAGTTTGACCGGGACAGCCGGTGGAAACACCATATATTTT. Translating it yields CASSLTGTAGGNTIYF.

This sequence joins TRBV28 and TRBJ2-3; perhaps TRBD2 as D (5 bases). With 5 bases removed from V and 3 bases from J, the gap between germline ends came to 12 bases. Germline V gene lookup returns CDR1 MDHEN and CDR2 SYDVKM. There are 14 residues in the CDR3. CDR3 amino acids: CASSSWRGTDTQYF. In DNA, the CDR3 is TGTGCCAGCAGTAGCTGGCGCGGGACAGATACGCAGTATTTT.

The chain's CDR3 is CALREGGSGNTIYF. CDR3 DNA: TGTGCACTCAGGGAAGGGGGATCTGGAAACACCATATATTTT. V is TRBV5-8 and J is TRBJ1-3, with a possible D match to TRBD1 (6 bases). CDR1 and CDR2 from the germline V gene are SGHTS and YDEGEE. The CDR3 consists of 14 residues.

The V and J genes are TRBV5-1 and TRBJ2-1; 13 bases map to TRBD2. The V and J ends lost 3 bases and 7 bases, in that order; junction bases with no gene match: 7. This CDR3 has 16 residues. Germline lookup yields CDR1 SGHRS and CDR2 YFSETQ. This chain's CDR3 is CASSSRTSGSLNEQFF. CDR3 nucleotides: TGCGCCAGCAGCTCGCGGACTAGCGGGAGTCTGAATGAGCAGTTCTTC.

The genes are TRBV19 and TRBJ1-4, with 8 nucleotides matching TRBD1. V lost 4 bases, J lost 7 bases, and 5 bases stayed unmatched. The CDR3 runs 14 residues. CDR1 is LNHDA, CDR2 SQIVND, per germline (reference sequence). CDR3 coding DNA: TGTGCCAGTAGTAATCAGGGGGCTCGTGAAAAACTGTTTTTT. This encodes CASSNQGAREKLFF.

The rearrangement links TRBV2 to TRBJ2-1; unclear D gene. V shed 8 bases and J shed 2 bases, with 13 bases lying between them. The germline gives CDR1 SNHLY, CDR2 FYNNEI. The CDR3 covers 14 residues. Here the CDR3 DNA reads TGTGCCAGCCAAGGAGTGACGGCCTACAATGAGCAGTTCTTC. Its protein product is CASQGVTAYNEQFF.

V usage is TRBV27 and J usage is TRBJ2-7; TRBD2 agrees at 12 bases. This CDR3 is 19 amino acids long. V shed 1 base and J 3 bases; nucleotides not matched to a gene: 13. CDR1 and CDR2 (germline): MNHEY, SMNVEV (reference sequence). In DNA, the CDR3 is TGTGCCAGCAGTTTATATTCGGCTAGCGGGAGGGTGTACGACTACGAGCAGTACTTC. Protein: CASSLYSASGRVYDYEQYF.

The chain links TRBV20-1 to TRBJ1-5; D gene uncertain. The CDR3 sequence is 11 residues long. Germline assignment: CDR1 DFQATT and CDR2 SNEGSKA (reference sequence). V lost 1 base and J 7 bases, leaving 5 bases between the germline ends. The CDR3 spells CSARGGQPQHF. The CDR3 DNA follows: TGCAGTGCTAGAGGAGGGCAGCCCCAGCATTTT.

This rearrangement joins TRBV5-1 to TRBJ2-3; tentative D call: TRBD2 (5 bases). Trimming removed 2 bases from V and 5 bases from J, with 6 bases in between. CDR1 and CDR2 from the germline V gene are SGHRS and YFSETQ. The CDR3 is 12 amino acids. In DNA, the CDR3 is TGCGCCAGCAGCTTTGGGAGAGATACGCAGTATTTT. It encodes CASSFGRDTQYF.

The rearrangement joins TRBV11-3 to TRBJ2-3, with 15 nucleotides matching TRBD2. Germline CDR1 is SGHNT and CDR2 is YENEEA. The CDR3 is made up of 18 amino acids. J gave up 6 bases and V 3 bases, and 10 bases lay outside the gene matches. The CDR3 spells CASSLGLAGGPDGDTQYF. CDR3 coding DNA: TGTGCCAGCAGCTTGGGACTAGCGGGAGGCCCAGATGGGGATACGCAGTATTTT.

The chain is built from TRBV5-1 and TRBJ1-4, with 9 bases that match TRBD1. The CDR3 runs to 14 residues. Germline V lookup: CDR1 SGHRS, CDR2 YFSETQ. V was pared by 4 bases and J by 9 bases, with 7 bases of the junction left unmatched. CDR3 nucleotide sequence: TGCGCCAGCAGCGCGACAGGGGGGGGGAAAAAACTGTTTTTT. It specifies CASSATGGGKKLFF. The full variable domain, completed using reference TRBV5-1 and TRBJ1-4, is KAGVTQTPRYLIKTRGQQVTLSCSPISGHRSVSWYQQTPGQGLQFLFEYFSETQRNKGNFPGRFSGRQFSNSRSEMNVSTLELGDSALYLCASSATGGGKKLFFGSGTQLSVL.

This clone has just a few counts. Here the CDR3 DNA reads TGCAGCGTGGGGACTAGCGGATTCTACAATGAGCAGTTCTTC. Translating it yields CSVGTSGFYNEQFF. The chain carries TRBV29-1 and TRBJ2-1, with 11 bases lining up with TRBD2. Germline trimming cut 6 bases from V and 3 bases from J; bases unmatched to any gene: 4. The CDR3 has 14 residues. The germline CDR1 and CDR2 sequences are SQVTM and ANQGSEA.

The chain carries TRBV4-3 and TRBJ2-1, with 13 bases aligning to TRBD2. The CDR3 loop spans 21 amino acids. The J segment lost 8 bases and the V segment lost 2 bases, leaving 21 bases of the junction unmatched. Germline values: CDR1 LGHNA, CDR2 YSLEER. CDR3 loop: CASSQYPAGLAGAITRDEQFF. CDR3 DNA: TGCGCCAGCAGCCAATACCCTGCCGGACTAGCGGGAGCCATAACCCGGGATGAGCAGTTCTTC.

V and J are TRBV19 and TRBJ1-1, with a weak D call TRBD1 (5 bases). This CDR3 region has 11 residues. Germline assignment: CDR1 LNHDA and CDR2 SQIVND (reference sequence). V lost 10 bases and J lost 10, with 16 bases in between. CDR3 region: CATNPGQGAFF. The CDR3 bases are TGTGCCACCAATCCAGGGCAGGGAGCTTTCTTT.

V is TRBV7-2 and J is TRBJ2-7; 16 positions match TRBD2. CDR3 size: 16 residues. The V gene's germline CDR1 is SGHTA and CDR2 FQGNSA. Trimming at V came to 5 bases and at J to 7 bases, leaving 8 bases not matched to a gene. In DNA form, the CDR3 reads TGTGCCAGCAGCCCCGGGACTAGCGGGAGGGAGAGGGAGCAGTACTTC. Its protein product is CASSPGTSGREREQYF.

The CDR3 DNA sequence: TGTGCCAGCAGCTTATCCGGACAGCCGAACACTGAAGCTTTCTTT. Translating gives CASSLSGQPNTEAFF. The V and J genes are TRBV7-6 and TRBJ1-1; weak D call: TRBD1 (6 bases). V lost 2 bases, J lost 1 base, and 11 bases lay in between. CDR1 and CDR2 (germline): SGHVS, FNYEAQ. This CDR3 region has 15 residues.

The rearrangement links TRBV4-1 to TRBJ1-1; 7 bases match TRBD1. The CDR3 contains 16 residues. The V and J ends lost 0 bases and 1 base, in that order; junction bases with no gene match: 5. Per the germline V gene, CDR1 is MGHRA and CDR2 is YSYEKL. The CDR3 DNA sequence: TGCGCCAGCAGCCAAGAAGTGTGGACAGGGAACACTGAAGCTTTCTTT. It is translated as CASSQEVWTGNTEAFF.

The CDR3 bases are TGTGCCATCAGTGCCCCCAGGGGTGGCTCTGGAAACACCATATATTTT. As protein: CAISAPRGGSGNTIYF. V and J are TRBV10-3 and TRBJ1-3; maybe TRBD1 (6 bases). Germline values: CDR1 ENHRY, CDR2 SYGVKD. The V end lost 4 bases, the J end lost 0 bases, and 13 bases lay between the germline ends. There are 16 residues in the CDR3.

This chain uses TRBV7-2 with TRBJ1-1; 7 positions agree with TRBD1. This CDR3 comprises 13 residues. Germline CDR1 and CDR2: SGHTA and FQGNSA. Unmatched junction bases numbered 4, after V lost 1 base and J lost 8 bases. CDR3 sequence (DNA): TGTGCCAGCAGCTTAGGCCTGGACAGGGAAGCTTTCTTT. It is translated as CASSLGLDREAFF.

This chain connects TRBV7-2 to TRBJ2-7, with 8 positions matching TRBD2. Germline V gene sequence: CDR1 SGHTA, CDR2 FQGNSA. CDR3 size: 15 residues. The V segment lost 1 base and the J segment 2 bases; nucleotides outside the gene matches: 4. The CDR3 region is CASSLEVAGTYEQYF. CDR3 sequence (DNA): TGTGCCAGCAGCTTAGAAGTAGCGGGGACCTACGAGCAGTACTTC.

This rearrangement joins TRBV7-9 to TRBJ1-5; maybe TRBD1 (6 bases). V gave up 5 bases and J gave up 3 bases, with 11 bases separating them. The CDR3 contains 14 residues. Germline V gene sequence: CDR1 SEHNR, CDR2 FQNEAQ (reference sequence). DNA of the CDR3: TGTGCCAGCAGCCCTGGACAGTACAATCAGCCCCAGCATTTT. Its protein is CASSPGQYNQPQHF.

The chain links TRBV6-5 to TRBJ2-1, with 9 positions matching TRBD2. This CDR3 contains 14 residues. Germline V lookup: CDR1 MNHEY, CDR2 SVGAGI. The trim removed 7 bases at V and 8 bases at J, leaving 9 bases unmatched. CDR3 sequence (DNA): TGTGCCAGCAAGGATGCGGGAGGGTGGGATGAGCAGTTCTTC. Protein sequence: CASKDAGGWDEQFF.

The V call is TRBV5-1, the J call TRBJ2-7; TRBD2 agrees at 12 bases. This CDR3 spans 16 amino acids. CDR1 and CDR2 from the germline V gene are SGHRS and YFSETQ. V gave up 4 bases and J gave up 5 bases; unmatched junction bases: 10. CDR3 bases: TGCGCCAGCAGCCTAAACCCACTAGCGGGAGGAGACGAGCAGTACTTC. Its protein product is CASSLNPLAGGDEQYF.

This rearrangement joins TRBV2 to TRBJ2-1, with 7 bases that match TRBD2. This CDR3 has 15 residues. Trimming at V came to 10 bases and at J to 0 bases, leaving 9 bases not matched to a gene. The V gene's germline CDR1 is SNHLY and CDR2 FYNNEI. The DNA of the CDR3 is TGTGCCATAACTCAAGGCGGGAGCTCCTACAATGAGCAGTTCTTC. This encodes CAITQGGSSYNEQFF.